The 11 T cell receptor beta chains given below trace back to one sample, sequenced in a study of cytomegalovirus exposure and HLA in healthy donors (dated by TCRdb to the late 2010s). The library was generated by the immunoSEQ multiplex PCR assay. For the multiplex PCR, a mixture combining 60 forward primers for TCR Vbeta segments and 13 reverse primers for TCR Jbeta segments was used. Drawn from immuneACCESS, this table holds only the in-frame rearrangements with V and J called that TCRdb kept. Clones are partly lost; checked studies trace under half to an unresolved V gene and leave the rest unexplained. The sample table lists 100,000 to 150,000 clones, approximately 82% of them with a count of one. Of the sample, around 3% falls within the top ten clones. The sequenced material came from PBMCs. These receptors all stem from a boy between 2 and 15 years old in good health and CMV-seronegative.

This sequence joins TRBV25-1 and TRBJ2-5; possible D gene TRBD2, 6 bases. V lost 3 bases and J lost 2, with 10 bases in between. Germline values: CDR1 MGHDK, CDR2 SYGVNS. This CDR3 has 14 residues. DNA of the CDR3: TGTGCCAGCAGTGAGAGCGGGTCGCAAGAGACCCAGTACTTC. It yields the protein CASSESGSQETQYF.

The gene calls are TRBV10-1 and TRBJ1-1; D not resolved. This CDR3 contains 13 residues. Germline V gene data show CDR1 as WNHNN and CDR2 as SYGVQD (reference sequence). V lost 5 bases and J 1 base, leaving 8 bases between the germline ends. The CDR3 region has the DNA TGCGCCAGCAGTCATACTCGGAACACTGAAGCTTTCTTT. It encodes CASSHTRNTEAFF.

The chain uses TRBV2 and TRBJ2-2; 8 bases are shared with TRBD2. Germline V gene data show CDR1 as SNHLY and CDR2 as FYNNEI. J lost 4 bases, V lost 7 bases, and 14 bases had no gene match. The CDR3 covers 17 residues. The CDR3 coding sequence is TGTGCCAGCAAGATAATTCCGGGACTAGTGGCCACCGGGGAGCTGTTTTTT. It specifies CASKIIPGLVATGELFF.

V usage is TRBV30 and J usage is TRBJ1-3; no reliable D call. The germline gives CDR1 GTSNPN, CDR2 SVGIG (reference sequence). CDR3 size: 13 residues. Trimming pared 3 bases from V and 0 bases from J, leaving 6 bases between. The CDR3, as DNA: TGTGCCTGGAGGGCAACCTCTGGAAACACCATATATTTT. It is translated as CAWRATSGNTIYF.

The chain carries TRBV6-1 and TRBJ1-2; 7 bases are a match to TRBD1. The CDR3 contains 17 residues. Germline V gene lookup returns CDR1 MNHNS and CDR2 SASEGT. V was pared by 4 bases and J by 4 bases, with 15 bases of the junction left unmatched. The CDR3, as DNA: TGTGCCAGCAGTGGGGGGTGGGGAACGGGACAGATCTATGGCTACACCTTC. The encoded protein is CASSGGWGTGQIYGYTF.

This chain links TRBV7-9 with TRBJ2-7; tentatively, D is TRBD2 (5 bases). This CDR3 is built from 14 residues. Trimming took off 3 bases at V and 4 bases at J, with 13 bases between the two ends. Germline CDR1 reads SEHNR; CDR2 reads FQNEAQ (reference sequence). CDR3 sequence reads: CASSFEPGMYEQYF. As DNA, the CDR3 is TGTGCCAGCAGCTTCGAGCCCGGGATGTACGAGCAGTACTTC.

This clone has just one count. This sequence joins TRBV4-2 and TRBJ2-1, with 11 nucleotides matching TRBD2. The germline V gene has CDR1 LGHNA and CDR2 YNFKEQ. Trimming removed 1 base from V and 10 bases from J; junction bases left unmatched: 12. The CDR3 loop spans 17 amino acids. The CDR3 sequence: CASSQGGVAGGREEQFF. In DNA, the CDR3 is TGTGCCAGCAGCCAAGGGGGGGTAGCGGGGGGGCGAGAGGAGCAGTTCTTC.

This clone was counted a single time. This sequence joins TRBV6-1 and TRBJ1-2, with D perhaps matching TRBD1 (6 bases). This CDR3 spans 14 amino acids. Trimming stripped 5 bases from V and 5 bases from J, with 15 bases between. Germline CDR1 and CDR2: MNHNS and SASEGT. The CDR3 spells CASSLGRQEYGYTF. CDR3 nucleotides: TGTGCCAGCAGTTTAGGGAGACAGGAGTATGGCTACACCTTC.

This clone was counted a few times. This chain links TRBV25-1 with TRBJ2-3; 8 nucleotides line up with TRBD2. The CDR3 contains 13 residues. Germline-derived CDR1 and CDR2 are MGHDK and SYGVNS. Trimming at V came to 8 bases and at J to 5 bases, leaving 6 bases not matched to a gene. CDR3 sequence: CASLGGGGDTQYF. The CDR3 DNA reads as TGTGCCAGCCTCGGGGGGGGTGGAGATACGCAGTATTTT.

The rearrangement joins TRBV27 to TRBJ2-7, with 9 nucleotides matching TRBD1. V shed 8 bases, J shed 1 base, and the junction held 6 bases outside the gene matches. The CDR3 is made up of 14 amino acids. Germline V gives CDR1 MNHEY, CDR2 SMNVEV (reference sequence). The CDR3 region has the DNA TGTGCCAGCGCGTTGGGGACAGGGTCCTACGAGCAGTACGTC. Translated: CASALGTGSYEQYV.

The chain has TRBV7-9 and TRBJ1-1, with 7 bases matching TRBD1. This CDR3 region has 16 residues. The V gene's germline CDR1 is SEHNR and CDR2 FQNEAQ (reference sequence). Trimming removed 8 bases from V and 4 bases from J; junction bases left unmatched: 16. The chain's CDR3 is CASRFRGDSRFTEAFF. CDR3 DNA sequence: TGTGCCAGCCGATTTAGGGGGGACAGTAGATTCACTGAAGCTTTCTTT. Combining the CDR3 with reference TRBV7-9 and TRBJ1-1 gives the whole variable domain DTGVSQNPRHKITKRGQNVTFRCDPISEHNRLYWYRQTLGQGPEFLTYFQNEAQLEKSRLLSDRFSAERPKGSFSTLEIQRTEQGDSAMYLCASRFRGDSRFTEAFFGQGTRLTVV.